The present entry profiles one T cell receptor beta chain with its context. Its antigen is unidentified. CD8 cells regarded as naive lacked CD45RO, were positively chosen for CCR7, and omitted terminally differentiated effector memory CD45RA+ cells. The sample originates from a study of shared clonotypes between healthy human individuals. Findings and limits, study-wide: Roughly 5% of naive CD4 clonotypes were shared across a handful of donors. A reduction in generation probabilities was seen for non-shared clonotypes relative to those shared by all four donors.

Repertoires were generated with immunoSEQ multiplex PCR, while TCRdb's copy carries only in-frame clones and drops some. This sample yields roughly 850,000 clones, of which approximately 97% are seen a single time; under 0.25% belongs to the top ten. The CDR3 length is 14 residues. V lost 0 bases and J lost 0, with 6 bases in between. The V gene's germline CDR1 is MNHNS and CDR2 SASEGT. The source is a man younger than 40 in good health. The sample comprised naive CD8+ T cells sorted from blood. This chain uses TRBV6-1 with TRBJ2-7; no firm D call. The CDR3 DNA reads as TGTGCCAGCAGTGAAGCGCGAAACTCCTACGAGCAGTACTTC. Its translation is CASSEARNSYEQYF.